Below, 8 T cell receptor beta chains from the same sample are listed, as sequenced in a study of Graves' ophthalmopathy and Graves' hyperthyroidism. The authors amplified TCR beta CDR3 regions, and they did so from RNA transcripts for repertoire sequencing. First-round RT-PCR used HTBI primers; second-round multiplex PCR followed. TCRdb redid the calling of the multiplex PCR reads with MiXCR, one entry per CDR3 protein. The table records 150,000 to 200,000 distinct CDR3 sequences, under 40% of them present only once. The sample taken for sequencing was peripheral blood. All receptors derive from a woman in her thirties or forties with Graves' ophthalmopathy.

This clonotype was recorded once. The chain carries TRBV29-1 and TRBJ2-5; 9 bases match TRBD1. In germline, CDR1 is SQVTM, CDR2 ANQGSEA. This CDR3 spans 13 amino acids. J gave up 5 bases and V 8 bases, and 9 bases lay outside the gene matches. The CDR3, as DNA: TGCAGCTTCAAACAGGGGGCGGGGGAGACCCAGTACTTC. Its translation: CSFKQGAGETQYF.

The chain is built from TRBV4-3 and TRBJ2-7; TRBD2 is a possible D gene (5 bases). V shed 0 bases and J shed 1 base, with 10 bases lying between them. The CDR3 consists of 15 residues. Germline loops: CDR1 LGHNA, CDR2 YSLEER. Here the CDR3 DNA reads TGCGCCAGCAGCCAAGAAGTGGGCGGGTCCTACGAGCAGTACTTC. Protein product: CASSQEVGGSYEQYF.

Many counts were recorded for this clonotype. The chain carries TRBV12-3 or TRBV12-4 and TRBJ2-7, with D perhaps given as TRBD1 or TRBD2 (6 bases each). CDR3 length equals 16 residues. Trimming removed 2 bases from V and 0 bases from J, with 14 bases in between. The CDR3 spells CASSLRGQGFSYEQYF. The CDR3 region has the DNA TGTGCCAGCAGTTTACGGGGGCAGGGCTTCTCCTACGAGCAGTACTTC.

The chain joins TRBV4-3 to TRBJ1-3; no clear D. V lost 1 base to trimming and J lost 4 bases, with 11 bases between them. CDR1 and CDR2 from the germline V gene are LGHNA and YSLEER. The length of the CDR3 is 15 residues. CDR3: CASSQVLVMGNTIYF. In DNA, the CDR3 is TGCGCCAGCAGCCAAGTTTTAGTGATGGGAAACACCATATATTTT.

This rearrangement joins TRBV12-3 or TRBV12-4 to TRBJ2-2, with a possible D match to TRBD2 (6 bases). Trimming removed 8 bases at V and 1 base at J, with 11 bases between. The CDR3 length is 14 residues. The CDR3 here is CASRLDLNTGELFF. The CDR3 coding sequence is TGTGCCAGCCGACTAGACCTGAACACCGGGGAGCTGTTTTTT.

For this clonotype: A single base separates this from a much larger clone, so it may be a read error. The V and J genes are TRBV5-6 and TRBJ2-7, with D perhaps being TRBD1 or TRBD2 (5 bases each). The CDR3 spans 16 residues. Per the germline V gene, CDR1 is SGHDT and CDR2 is YYEEEE. Written as DNA, the CDR3 is TGTGCCAGCAGCTTGGGCCGGGCGAGGGGCTCCTACGAGCAGTGCTTC. Protein: CASSLGRARGSYEQCF.

This clonotype was counted once. This chain connects TRBV12-3 or TRBV12-4 to TRBJ2-7; no reliable D call. V lost 7 bases, J lost 3 bases, and 13 bases lay in between. CDR3 length equals 13 residues. CDR3 in DNA: TGTGCCAGCACCTCGGGTGAGAACTACGAGCAGTACTTC. It is translated as CASTSGENYEQYF.

V gene TRBV28 combines with J gene TRBJ1-5; D gene uncertain. The length of the CDR3 is 13 residues. The ends were cut back, 3 bases at V and 4 bases at J, with 7 bases in the middle. Looked up from germline, CDR1 is MDHEN and CDR2 is SYDVKM. CDR3 protein: CASSFEVNQPQHF. As DNA, the CDR3 is TGTGCCAGCAGTTTCGAGGTAAATCAGCCCCAGCATTTT.